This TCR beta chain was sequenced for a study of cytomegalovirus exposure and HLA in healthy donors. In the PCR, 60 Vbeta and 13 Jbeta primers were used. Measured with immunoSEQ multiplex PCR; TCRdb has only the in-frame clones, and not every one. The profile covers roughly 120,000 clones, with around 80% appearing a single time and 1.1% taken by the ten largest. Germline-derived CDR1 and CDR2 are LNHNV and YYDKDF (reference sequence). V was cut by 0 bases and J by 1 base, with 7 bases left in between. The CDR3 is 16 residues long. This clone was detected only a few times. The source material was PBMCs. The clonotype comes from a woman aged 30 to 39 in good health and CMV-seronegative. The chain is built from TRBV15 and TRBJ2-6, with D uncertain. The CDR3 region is CATSRDRESGANVLTF. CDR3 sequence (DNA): TGTGCCACCAGCAGAGATAGAGAATCTGGGGCCAACGTCCTGACTTTC.